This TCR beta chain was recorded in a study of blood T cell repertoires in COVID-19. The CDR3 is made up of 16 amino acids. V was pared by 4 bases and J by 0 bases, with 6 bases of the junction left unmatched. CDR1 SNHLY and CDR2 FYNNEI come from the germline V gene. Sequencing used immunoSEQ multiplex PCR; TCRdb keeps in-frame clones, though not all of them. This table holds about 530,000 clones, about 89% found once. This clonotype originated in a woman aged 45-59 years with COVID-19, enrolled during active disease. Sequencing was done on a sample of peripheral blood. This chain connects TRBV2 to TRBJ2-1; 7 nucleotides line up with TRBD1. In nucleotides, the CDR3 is TGTGCCAGCAGTGGAGGGGGCGGAAGCTCCTACAATGAGCAGTTCTTC. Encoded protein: CASSGGGGSSYNEQFF.